These T cell receptor beta chains were read from a single sample in a study of identical twins. TCRdb re-called the 5' RACE reads with MiXCR, one entry per CDR3 protein. The profile shows about 700,000 distinct CDR3 sequences, 8.6% of them singletons. The data also belong to a second study, concerning yellow fever vaccine responses in identical twins.

Sequences were obtained from PBMCs. The source is a woman younger than 30 in good health. The CDR3 runs from the conserved cysteine through the conserved F or W. Each record gives: clone size, V gene, J gene, D gene, CDR3 DNA, CDR3 protein. A D gene is named only where the DNA matches it firmly. Size tells how often a clone was seen (once, few, many) or the class of an expanded clone, and some rows leave it out.

size: many; V: TRBV29-1; J: TRBJ2-7; D: NA; DNA: TGCAGCGTTGAAGATGAAGGTGCGGTCTCCTACGAGCAGTACTTC; CDR3: CSVEDEGAVSYEQYF
size: NA; V: TRBV7-3; J: TRBJ2-7; D: TRBD1; DNA: TGTGCCAGCAGCTTAAGTTCGTACGGGACAGAACACGAGCAGTACTTC; CDR3: CASSLSSYGTEHEQYF
size: NA; V: TRBV28; J: TRBJ2-7; D: TRBD1; DNA: TGTGCCAGCAGTTTACCCTCGACAGGGGATCCCTACGAGCAGTACTTC; CDR3: CASSLPSTGDPYEQYF
size: NA; V: TRBV29-1; J: TRBJ2-1; D: TRBD1; DNA: TGCAGCGTTACCCGGGACAGGGCTCGCAATGAGCAGTTCTTC; CDR3: CSVTRDRARNEQFF
size: few; V: TRBV6-2/TRBV6-3; J: TRBJ2-7; D: NA; DNA: TGTGCCAGCAGCCTCGCCCAGGGAAACGAGCAGTACTTC; CDR3: CASSLAQGNEQYF
size: few; V: TRBV25-1; J: TRBJ1-5; D: NA; DNA: TGTGCCAGCAGTGAATCAGGGAGCTATCAGCCCCAGCATTTT; CDR3: CASSESGSYQPQHF
size: NA; V: TRBV29-1; J: TRBJ1-2; D: NA; DNA: TGCAGCGTTGATGGCCTCGTCGAGGGCTACACCTTC; CDR3: CSVDGLVEGYTF
size: NA; V: TRBV16; J: TRBJ2-6; D: NA; DNA: TGTGCCAGCAGCCAATCGTCGTTCTCTGGGGCCAACGTCCTGACTTTC; CDR3: CASSQSSFSGANVLTF
size: NA; V: TRBV28; J: TRBJ2-1; D: TRBD2; DNA: TGTGCCAGCAGTTCGTACATCACCGAATTGACTAGCGGAGCATACAATGAGCAGTTCTTC; CDR3: CASSSYITELTSGAYNEQFF
size: few; V: TRBV5-1; J: TRBJ1-4; D: NA; DNA: TGCGCCAGCAGCTTGGGTGGAGGTTGGGAAAAACTGTTTTTT; CDR3: CASSLGGGWEKLFF
size: many; V: TRBV20-1; J: TRBJ2-1; D: NA; DNA: TGCAGTGCTAGGGCTAGCGCCTACAATGAGCAGTTCTTC; CDR3: CSARASAYNEQFF
size: few; V: TRBV7-9; J: TRBJ2-1; D: NA; DNA: TGTGCCAGCGGACATTTGAGCTCCTACAATGAGCAGTTCTTC; CDR3: CASGHLSSYNEQFF
size: few; V: TRBV12-3/TRBV12-4; J: TRBJ1-1; D: NA; DNA: TGTGCCAGCAGTCCATGGGGGGTTGAAGCTTTCTTT; CDR3: CASSPWGVEAFF
size: few; V: TRBV14; J: TRBJ2-7; D: NA; DNA: TGTGCCAGCAGCCTTATGAACGAGCAGTACTTC; CDR3: CASSLMNEQYF
size: NA; V: TRBV20-1; J: TRBJ2-2; D: TRBD2; DNA: TGCAGTGCTAGGACTAGCGGGAGGGCTCTGGGGAACACCGGGGAGCTGTTTTTT; CDR3: CSARTSGRALGNTGELFF
size: few; V: TRBV19; J: TRBJ2-1; D: TRBD2; DNA: TGTGCCAGTACAGGGCAGCCGTCGCTAGCGGGGGAATTCAATGAGCAGTTCTTC; CDR3: CASTGQPSLAGEFNEQFF
size: few; V: TRBV6-1; J: TRBJ2-3; D: NA; DNA: TGTGCCAGCAGTGTATCCAAGGGGTATGACTTGGGGAGCTCAGATACGCAGTATTTT; CDR3: CASSVSKGYDLGSSDTQYF
size: few; V: TRBV7-8; J: TRBJ1-1; D: NA; DNA: TGTGCCAGCAGCTCCACGGGGGTTGTGTCCACTGAAGCTTTCTTT; CDR3: CASSSTGVVSTEAFF
size: many; V: TRBV18; J: TRBJ2-7; D: NA; DNA: TGTGCCAGCTCACCAACGCAGACCTACGAGCAGTACTTC; CDR3: CASSPTQTYEQYF
size: NA; V: TRBV6-5; J: TRBJ2-3; D: NA; DNA: TGTGCCAGCATCCCCGTGGCAGATACGCAGTATTTT; CDR3: CASIPVADTQYF
size: many; V: TRBV7-2; J: TRBJ2-1; D: TRBD1; DNA: TGTGCCAGCAGAGGGACAGGGACGGTCAATGAGCAGTTCTTC; CDR3: CASRGTGTVNEQFF
size: many; V: TRBV27; J: TRBJ1-5; D: NA; DNA: TGTGCCAGCAGTTCCCGGCAGGGAAGCAATCAGCCCCAGCATTTT; CDR3: CASSSRQGSNQPQHF
size: NA; V: TRBV6-5; J: TRBJ2-7; D: NA; DNA: TGTGCCAGCAGTTACTGGGGAGTCTCCTACGAGCAGTACTTC; CDR3: CASSYWGVSYEQYF
size: many; V: TRBV4-2; J: TRBJ2-7; D: NA; DNA: TGTGCCAGCAGCCAAGAACCTTATGGTCCCTACGAGCAGTACTTC; CDR3: CASSQEPYGPYEQYF
size: few; V: TRBV5-1; J: TRBJ2-7; D: NA; DNA: TGCGCCAGCAGCTTACAGGGAGGGGGGTACTACGAGCAGTACTTC; CDR3: CASSLQGGGYYEQYF
size: many; V: TRBV28; J: TRBJ2-7; D: TRBD2; DNA: TGTGCCAGCAGTTTGGGAGGGTTTTCCTACGAGCAGTACTTC; CDR3: CASSLGGFSYEQYF
size: many; V: TRBV27; J: TRBJ1-6; D: NA; DNA: TGTGCCAGCAGTTTATCGGAGGGGAATTCACCCCTCCACTTT; CDR3: CASSLSEGNSPLHF
size: few; V: TRBV7-9; J: TRBJ2-1; D: TRBD2; DNA: TGTGCCAGCAGGGCTAGCGGGGGGGCCTCCAATGAGCAGTTCTTC; CDR3: CASRASGGASNEQFF
size: NA; V: TRBV15; J: TRBJ2-7; D: TRBD2; DNA: TGTGCCACCAGCAGGAAAGCGGGAGCCAACGACGAGCAGTACTTC; CDR3: CATSRKAGANDEQYF
size: many; V: TRBV5-1; J: TRBJ2-6; D: NA; DNA: TGCGCCAGCATGGATGGGGCCAACGTCCTGACTTTC; CDR3: CASMDGANVLTF
size: many; V: TRBV7-9; J: TRBJ1-3; D: NA; DNA: TGTGCCAGCAGCTTAGACGTCAGCTACACCATATATTTT; CDR3: CASSLDVSYTIYF
size: many; V: TRBV20-1; J: TRBJ2-7; D: NA; DNA: TGCAGTGCTAGAGATCGGTGGCAGGTCTACGAGCAGTACTTC; CDR3: CSARDRWQVYEQYF
size: many; V: TRBV12-3/TRBV12-4; J: TRBJ1-2; D: NA; DNA: TGTGCCAGCAGTTTTGGAGTTAACTATGGCTACACCTTC; CDR3: CASSFGVNYGYTF
size: many; V: TRBV29-1; J: TRBJ1-2; D: NA; DNA: TGCAGCGTTGAGGGGCCTGGGATTTCTGGCTACACCTTC; CDR3: CSVEGPGISGYTF
size: few; V: TRBV20-1; J: TRBJ1-4; D: NA; DNA: TGCAGTGCTAGAGATCGTATGATGACTAATGAAAAACTGTTTTTT; CDR3: CSARDRMMTNEKLFF
size: many; V: TRBV6-4; J: TRBJ2-1; D: NA; DNA: TGTGCCAGCAGTGATAGTGGGGAGGTGGATGAGCAGTTCTTC; CDR3: CASSDSGEVDEQFF
size: many; V: TRBV18; J: TRBJ2-7; D: NA; DNA: TGTGCCAGCTCACCTTCCGGGGTATACGAGCAGTACTTC; CDR3: CASSPSGVYEQYF
size: NA; V: TRBV7-9; J: TRBJ2-3; D: TRBD2; DNA: TGTGCCAGCAGCCGCAGACTAGCGGGAGGATACACAGATACGCAGTATTTT; CDR3: CASSRRLAGGYTDTQYF
size: NA; V: TRBV28; J: TRBJ2-7; D: NA; DNA: TGTGCCAGCAACCTTGTGGGGCCGCACGAGCAGTACTTC; CDR3: CASNLVGPHEQYF
size: NA; V: TRBV12-3/TRBV12-4; J: TRBJ1-1; D: TRBD1; DNA: TGTGCCAGCGAAGACAGGGGTCAGAACACTGAAGCTTTCTTT; CDR3: CASEDRGQNTEAFF
size: NA; V: TRBV3-1; J: TRBJ2-1; D: NA; DNA: TGTGCCAGCAGCGTCCGGGGGCCGAATGAGCAGTTCTTC; CDR3: CASSVRGPNEQFF
size: NA; V: TRBV7-2; J: TRBJ2-5; D: TRBD2; DNA: TGTGCCAGCAGCCCACCGGGACTAGCGGGAGGGCAAGAGACCCAGTACTTC; CDR3: CASSPPGLAGGQETQYF
size: many; V: TRBV12-3/TRBV12-4; J: TRBJ2-7; D: NA; DNA: TGTGCCAGCACTGGGGGGACAGCCTACGAGCAGTACTTC; CDR3: CASTGGTAYEQYF
size: NA; V: TRBV6-2/TRBV6-3; J: TRBJ1-5; D: TRBD1; DNA: TGTGCCAGCAGACCTACAGGGGTCCATCAGCCCCAGCATTTT; CDR3: CASRPTGVHQPQHF
size: NA; V: TRBV5-1; J: TRBJ1-3; D: NA; DNA: TGCGCCAGCAGCGCGGAGTTGGGGCCTGGAAACACCATATATTTT; CDR3: CASSAELGPGNTIYF
size: many; V: TRBV7-2; J: TRBJ2-3; D: TRBD2; DNA: TGTGCCAGCAGCCGCCGGACTAGCGGGAGTGCAGATACGCAGTATTTT; CDR3: CASSRRTSGSADTQYF
size: many; V: TRBV20-1; J: TRBJ2-7; D: TRBD2; DNA: TGCAGTGCTAGTTCCGGGACTAGCGGGAGAGGGTACGAGCAGTACTTC; CDR3: CSASSGTSGRGYEQYF
size: NA; V: TRBV2; J: TRBJ2-4; D: NA; DNA: TGTGCCAGCAGCGGCAAAACAGGGGCCAAAAACATTCAGTACTTC; CDR3: CASSGKTGAKNIQYF
size: many; V: TRBV7-9; J: TRBJ1-2; D: NA; DNA: TGTGCCAGCAGCTTAATTATCGAACACCGCTACACCTTC; CDR3: CASSLIIEHRYTF
size: NA; V: TRBV19; J: TRBJ2-3; D: NA; DNA: TGTGCCAGTAGTCTATCGGACGGATCTAGCACAGATACGCAGTATTTT; CDR3: CASSLSDGSSTDTQYF
size: NA; V: TRBV9; J: TRBJ2-1; D: NA; DNA: TGTGCCAGCAGCGAGGGTTTGGGCCTCAACAATGAGCAGTTCTTC; CDR3: CASSEGLGLNNEQFF